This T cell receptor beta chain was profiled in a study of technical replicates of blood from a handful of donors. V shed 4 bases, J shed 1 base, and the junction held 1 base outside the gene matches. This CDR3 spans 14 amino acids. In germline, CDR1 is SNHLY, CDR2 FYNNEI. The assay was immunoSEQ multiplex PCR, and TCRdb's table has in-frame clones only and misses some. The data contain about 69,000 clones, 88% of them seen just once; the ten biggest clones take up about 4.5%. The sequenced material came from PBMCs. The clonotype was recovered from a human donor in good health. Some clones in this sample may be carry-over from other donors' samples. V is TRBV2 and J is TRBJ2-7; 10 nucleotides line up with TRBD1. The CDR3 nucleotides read TGTGCCAGCAGTGGACAGGGGGCGTCCTACGAGCAGTACTTC. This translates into CASSGQGASYEQYF.